These 30 T cell receptor beta chains originate from one sample sequenced in a study of blood T cell repertoires in COVID-19. Sequenced by immunoSEQ multiplex PCR; TCRdb stores in-frame clones only, minus some. The profile shows some 490,000 clones, around 85% of them singletons. The specimen sequenced was PBMCs or T cells enriched from blood (not recorded which). The receptors were sampled from a woman aged 60-75 years who had recovered from COVID-19.

The rearrangement uses TRBV4-1 and TRBJ1-2; D possibly corresponds to TRBD1 (6 bases). V shed 1 base and J shed 6 bases, with 24 bases lying between them. The germline gives CDR1 MGHRA, CDR2 YSYEKL. The CDR3 is 18 amino acids. In DNA form, the CDR3 reads TGCGCCAGCAGCCAAGGAGCCAGGGGCCCCATCACCTATCATGGCTACACCTTC. Amino acid sequence: CASSQGARGPITYHGYTF.

The chain recombines TRBV19 with TRBJ2-1; 10 bases agree with TRBD1. Germline CDR1 and CDR2: LNHDA and SQIVND (reference sequence). J gave up 7 bases and V 7 bases, and 7 bases lay outside the gene matches. This CDR3 comprises 14 residues. The CDR3 nucleotides are TGTGCCAGTACCATGGGGGGACAGGGGAATGAGCAGTTCTTC. Translating gives CASTMGGQGNEQFF.

This sequence joins TRBV30 and TRBJ2-7, with D possibly TRBD1 on 5 matching bases. CDR3 length: 11 amino acids. V lost 3 bases to trimming and J lost 4 bases, with 7 bases between them. From germline, CDR1 is GTSNPN and CDR2 SVGIG (reference sequence). The CDR3 coding sequence is TGTGCCTGGAGAAGGGGATACGAGCAGTACTTC. Translation: CAWRRGYEQYF.

This clone occurred a few times. This chain links TRBV5-1 with TRBJ1-5; TRBD1 aligns across 9 bases. Germline V CDR1 and CDR2: SGHRS, YFSETQ. Trimming cost V 3 bases and J 2 bases; bases outside gene matches: 6. The CDR3 is made up of 16 amino acids. CDR3 amino acids: CASSSPRTGGNQPQHF. The CDR3 DNA reads as TGCGCCAGCAGCTCCCCCCGGACAGGGGGCAATCAGCCCCAGCATTTT.

With respect to this clone: At the DNA level, this CDR3 is encoded by other sequences in the same sample as well. The chain has TRBV6-1 and TRBJ1-6; no clear D gene. Trimming took 3 bases from V and 4 from J, leaving 4 bases between them. This CDR3 contains 13 residues. CDR1 and CDR2 (germline): MNHNS, SASEGT. In nucleotides, the CDR3 is TGTGCCAGCAGTGACAGTTATAATTCACCCCTCCACTTT. Translation gives CASSDSYNSPLHF.

V and J are TRBV4-1 and TRBJ2-3; 8 nucleotides match TRBD2. CDR1 is MGHRA, CDR2 YSYEKL, per germline. The V and J ends lost 1 base and 2 bases, in that order; junction bases with no gene match: 11. This CDR3 spans 18 amino acids. CDR3 nucleotide sequence: TGCGCCAGCAGCCAAGGGAGGGCGCGGGGGGCCACCACAGATACGCAGTATTTT. Encoded protein: CASSQGRARGATTDTQYF.

This chain joins TRBV5-1 and TRBJ1-5; maybe TRBD1 (5 bases). The length of the CDR3 is 15 residues. Germline V lookup: CDR1 SGHRS, CDR2 YFSETQ. Trimming stripped 1 base from V and 5 bases from J, with 13 bases between. CDR3 nucleotides: TGCGCCAGCAGCTTGTTGTGGGGCGCAGATCAGCCCCAGCATTTT. Translated, it gives CASSLLWGADQPQHF.

The genes are TRBV5-1 and TRBJ2-5; D is possibly TRBD1 (5 bases). V was pared by 1 base and J by 2 bases, with 6 bases between. CDR1 SGHRS and CDR2 YFSETQ come from the germline V gene. The CDR3 has 13 amino acids. Here the CDR3 reads CASSLNRQETQYF. The CDR3 DNA sequence: TGCGCCAGCAGCTTGAACAGGCAAGAGACCCAGTACTTC. The full variable domain, rest sourced from reference TRBV5-1 and TRBJ2-5, is KAGVTQTPRYLIKTRGQQVTLSCSPISGHRSVSWYQQTPGQGLQFLFEYFSETQRNKGNFPGRFSGRQFSNSRSEMNVSTLELGDSALYLCASSLNRQETQYFGPGTRLLVL.

This chain links TRBV5-1 with TRBJ1-4; D might be TRBD1 (5 bases). The V gene's germline CDR1 is SGHRS and CDR2 YFSETQ. This CDR3 is 15 amino acids long. V gave up 6 bases and J gave up 8 bases, with 20 bases separating them. The CDR3 DNA is TGCGCCAGCACTTACGGGGGACTCGCGGGCGAAAAACTGTTTTTT. Its translation: CASTYGGLAGEKLFF.

The V gene is TRBV11-2, the J gene TRBJ1-1; possibly TRBD1 for D (6 bases). CDR3 size: 15 residues. Germline CDR1 and CDR2: SGHAT and FQNNGV. V was cut by 7 bases and J by 4 bases, with 19 bases left in between. CDR3 region: CASTGQLMPLTEAFF. The CDR3 nucleotides are TGTGCCAGCACCGGACAGCTTATGCCACTCACTGAAGCTTTCTTT.

The J gene is TRBJ1-5, the V gene TRBV19; D gene uncertain. Trimming removed 3 bases at V and 5 bases at J, with 8 bases between. The CDR3 spans 13 residues. Germline V gene sequence: CDR1 LNHDA, CDR2 SQIVND (reference sequence). CDR3 nucleotide sequence: TGTGCCAGTAGTATGTCCAGTTATCAGCCCCAGCATTTT. Translation: CASSMSSYQPQHF. The variable domain in full, completed from reference TRBV19 and TRBJ1-5, reads DGGITQSPKYLFRKEGQNVTLSCEQNLNHDAMYWYRQDPGQGLRLIYYSQIVNDFQKGDIAEGYSVSREKKESFPLTVTSAQKNPTAFYLCASSMSSYQPQHFGDGTRLSIL.

This chain connects TRBV15 to TRBJ2-7; 7 bases fit TRBD2. CDR3 length equals 12 residues. The germline V gene has CDR1 LNHNV and CDR2 YYDKDF (reference sequence). The ends lost 8 bases at V and 3 bases at J; junction bases unmatched: 4. CDR3 in amino acids: CATGTTFYEQYV. The CDR3 DNA is TGTGCCACCGGGACTACCTTCTACGAGCAGTACGTC.

The chain combines TRBV19 with TRBJ1-2, with a tentative D call TRBD1 (5 bases). The length of the CDR3 is 13 residues. The V gene lost 11 bases and the J gene lost 4 bases, with 17 bases spanning the gap. The germline CDR1 and CDR2 sequences are LNHDA and SQIVND (reference sequence). The CDR3: CAVGRGGVYGYTF. The CDR3 DNA reads TGTGCCGTCGGACGCGGGGGTGTCTATGGCTACACCTTC.

This chain connects TRBV6-5 to TRBJ1-1, with a weak D call TRBD1 (5 bases). There are 14 residues in the CDR3. Trimming left V 10 bases short and J 6 bases short, with 21 bases between. CDR1 MNHEY and CDR2 SVGAGI come from the germline V gene. CDR3 sequence: CATRGRVGSPEAFF. The CDR3 nucleotides read TGTGCCACGCGAGGCAGGGTCGGGAGCCCTGAAGCTTTCTTT.

The DNA for the CDR3 is TGCGCCAGCAGCAGGACAGACTCTTCCACTGAAGCTTTCTTT. Translated: CASSRTDSSTEAFF. The chain carries TRBV10-2 and TRBJ1-1, with a weak D call TRBD1 (6 bases). In germline, CDR1 is WSHSY, CDR2 SAAADI. This CDR3 contains 14 residues. Trimming left V 6 bases short and J 4 bases short, with 15 bases between.

For the CDR3, the DNA is TGTGCCAGTAGTCTACACAGGGGTTCCGCCTATGGCTACACCTTC. Protein: CASSLHRGSAYGYTF. The chain uses TRBV19 and TRBJ1-2, with TRBD1 matching 7 bases. The CDR3 spans 15 residues. Per germline, CDR1 LNHDA and CDR2 SQIVND (reference sequence). V shed 5 bases and J 4 bases; nucleotides not matched to a gene: 10.

The rearrangement uses TRBV6-2 or TRBV6-3 and TRBJ2-6, with D perhaps matching TRBD2 (6 bases). The CDR3 is 16 amino acids. V was cut by 4 bases and J by 1 base, with 11 bases left in between. Per germline, CDR1 MNHEY and CDR2 SVGEGT. The CDR3 DNA follows: TGTGCCAGCAGTTCCGGGACTCCGTCTGGGGCCAACGTCCTGACTTTC. This translates into CASSSGTPSGANVLTF.

The chain combines TRBV5-8 with TRBJ2-7; 11 positions agree with TRBD2. The CDR3 runs 18 residues. Looked up from germline, CDR1 is SGHTS and CDR2 is YDEGEE. The V gene end was trimmed by 0 bases and the J gene end by 4 bases; junction bases not matched to a gene: 12. CDR3 nucleotides: TGTGCCAGCAGCTTGGCCGGGCTAGCGGGGGGTCACAGTTACGAGCAGTACGTC. Translation: CASSLAGLAGGHSYEQYV.

There are a few counts of this clone. The chain uses TRBV19 and TRBJ1-6, with 8 bases identical to TRBD1. The CDR3 extends over 15 amino acids. Germline CDR1 LNHDA, CDR2 SQIVND (reference sequence). J gave up 9 bases and V 5 bases, and 9 bases lay outside the gene matches. The CDR3 loop is CASSLGQGGSSPLHF. The CDR3 bases are TGTGCCAGTAGTCTCGGACAGGGAGGTAGTTCACCCCTCCACTTT.

This chain uses TRBV5-6 with TRBJ1-4; D gene unclear. Deletions cut 5 bases from V and 4 bases from J, with 15 bases between. This CDR3 is built from 15 residues. The germline gives CDR1 SGHDT, CDR2 YYEEEE. In DNA, the CDR3 is TGTGCCAGCAGTTGGTTAGCCTCCGATAATGAAAAACTGTTTTTT. It specifies CASSWLASDNEKLFF.

The chain employs TRBV24-1 and TRBJ1-5, with D possibly matching TRBD1 (6 bases). The germline V and J ends were trimmed by 6 bases and 2 bases, with 10 bases remaining between them. CDR1 and CDR2 (germline): KGHDR, SFDVKD. There are 14 residues in the CDR3. This CDR3 reads CATSSSGGNQPQHF. The CDR3 coding sequence is TGTGCCACCAGTTCTTCAGGGGGCAATCAGCCCCAGCATTTT.

This chain connects TRBV7-9 to TRBJ2-7; 9 bases map to TRBD2. V was clipped by 3 bases and J by 6 bases; unmatched bases: 6. The CDR3 contains 14 residues. The germline V gene has CDR1 SEHNR and CDR2 FQNEAQ (reference sequence). The CDR3 loop is CASSFEAGGLEQYF. DNA of the CDR3: TGTGCCAGCAGCTTTGAGGCGGGGGGGCTCGAGCAGTACTTC.

This clone appeared once. The J gene is TRBJ2-2, the V gene TRBV24-1; 8 positions match TRBD1. J gave up 1 base and V 4 bases, and 10 bases lay outside the gene matches. The CDR3 contains 18 residues. Germline V gives CDR1 KGHDR, CDR2 SFDVKD. The CDR3 coding sequence is TGTGCCACCAGTGACCCCCCCACCGACAGGGGGAACACCGGGGAGCTGTTTTTT. Translation gives CATSDPPTDRGNTGELFF.

J is TRBJ2-3 and V is TRBV3-1 (or the pseudogene TRBV3-2), with 8 bases matching TRBD1. V lost 1 base and J lost 4; bases outside the gene matches: 1. CDR1 and CDR2 from the germline V gene are LGHDT and YNNKEL (reference sequence). The CDR3 runs 14 residues. Here the CDR3 reads CASSQGTGPDTQYF. CDR3 DNA: TGTGCCAGCAGCCAAGGGACAGGGCCAGATACGCAGTATTTT.

This clone was found once. The chain couples TRBV6-2 or TRBV6-3 to TRBJ1-2, with no clear D. Germline CDR1 is MNHEY and CDR2 is SVGEGT. This CDR3 comprises 13 residues. The V end was cut by 2 bases, the J end by 2 bases, with 6 bases between. This CDR3 reads CASSYGQNYGYTF. The CDR3 DNA reads as TGTGCCAGCAGTTACGGGCAAAACTATGGCTACACCTTC.

The rearrangement joins TRBV18 to TRBJ1-1; perhaps TRBD1 as D (5 bases). The CDR3 sequence is 14 residues long. The V end lost 1 base, the J end lost 12 bases, and 18 bases lay between the germline ends. CDR1 is KGHSH, CDR2 LQKENI, per germline. CDR3 residues: CASSPQGRGSDSFF. The CDR3 DNA reads TGTGCCAGCTCACCACAGGGGCGGGGATCCGATTCTTTCTTT.

CDR3 in DNA: TGTGCCTGGAACAGACAGGGCAACGAGCAGTACTTC. Its translation is CAWNRQGNEQYF. The chain employs TRBV30 and TRBJ2-7, with 7 nucleotides matching TRBD1. Germline V CDR1 and CDR2: GTSNPN, SVGIG (reference sequence). The CDR3 loop spans 12 amino acids. Trimming removed 4 bases from V and 5 bases from J; junction bases left unmatched: 5.

Only a few counts were recorded for this clone. The rearrangement links TRBV6-2 or TRBV6-3 to TRBJ1-4; 7 bases line up with TRBD1. CDR1 and CDR2 from the germline V gene are MNHEY and SVGEGT. The length of the CDR3 is 14 residues. J gave up 7 bases and V 4 bases, and 6 bases lay outside the gene matches. The CDR3 here is CASSSDRVTEKLFF. The DNA of the CDR3 is TGTGCCAGCAGTTCCGACAGGGTGACTGAAAAACTGTTTTTT.

The chain is built from TRBV7-2 and TRBJ1-1; 7 bases map to TRBD1. From germline, CDR1 is SGHTA and CDR2 FQGNSA. The CDR3 covers 15 residues. The V and J ends lost 2 bases and 7 bases, in that order; junction bases with no gene match: 10. CDR3 residues: CASSLFPGTDIEAFF. DNA of the CDR3: TGTGCCAGCAGCTTATTTCCCGGGACAGACATTGAAGCTTTCTTT.

This chain connects TRBV21-1 to TRBJ1-1; whether TRBD1, the table's D call, matches the DNA was not checked. TRBV21-1 has pseudogene status. This CDR3 region has 16 residues. The CDR3 sequence: CASSKVVQGDNTEAFF. DNA of the CDR3: TGTGCCAGCAGCAAAGTGGTGCAGGGCGACAACACTGAAGCTTTCTTT.